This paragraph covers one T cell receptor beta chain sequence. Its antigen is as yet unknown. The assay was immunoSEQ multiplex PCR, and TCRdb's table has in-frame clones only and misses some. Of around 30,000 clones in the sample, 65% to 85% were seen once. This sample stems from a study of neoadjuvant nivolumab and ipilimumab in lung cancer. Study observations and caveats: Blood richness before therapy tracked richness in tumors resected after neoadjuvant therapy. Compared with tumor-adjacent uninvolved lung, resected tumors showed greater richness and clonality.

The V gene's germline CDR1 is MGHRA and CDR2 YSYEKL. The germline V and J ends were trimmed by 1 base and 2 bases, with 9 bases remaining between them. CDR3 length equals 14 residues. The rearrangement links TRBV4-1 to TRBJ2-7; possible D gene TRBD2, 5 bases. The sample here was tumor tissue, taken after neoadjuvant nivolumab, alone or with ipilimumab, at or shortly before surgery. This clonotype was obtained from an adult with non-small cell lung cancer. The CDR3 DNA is TGCGCCAGCAGCCAAGCCCCGGGGACCTACGAGCAGTACTTC. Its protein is CASSQAPGTYEQYF.